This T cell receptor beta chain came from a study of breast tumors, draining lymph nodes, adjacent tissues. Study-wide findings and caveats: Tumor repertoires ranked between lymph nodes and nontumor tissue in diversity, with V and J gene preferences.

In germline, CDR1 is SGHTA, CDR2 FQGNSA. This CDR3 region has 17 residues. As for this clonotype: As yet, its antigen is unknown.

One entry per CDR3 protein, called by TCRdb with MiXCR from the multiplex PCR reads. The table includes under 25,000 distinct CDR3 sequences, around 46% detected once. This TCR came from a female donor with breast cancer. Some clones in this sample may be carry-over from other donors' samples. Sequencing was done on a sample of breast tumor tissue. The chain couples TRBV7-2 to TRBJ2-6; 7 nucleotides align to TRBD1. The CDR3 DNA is TGTGTCGGCAGCTTACAGGGGCGACACTCTGGGGCCAACGTCCTGACTTTC. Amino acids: CVGSLQGRHSGANVLTF.